Presented here are 28 T cell receptor beta chains from one specimen sequenced in a study of Ad26.COV2.S vaccination and SARS-CoV-2 variants. Produced via immunoSEQ multiplex PCR; TCRdb's table is partial and in-frame only. The sample holds 350,000 to 500,000 clones; 90% are singletons and the top ten take 4.3%. Specified treatment: some 20 received Ad26.COV2.S at low or high dose, single or two shots; several received placebo; per-sample allocation not given. Sample collection was performed on day 63 after the first vaccine or placebo injection. The input for sequencing was peripheral blood, taken in a trial of Ad26.COV2.S vaccine versus placebo. The origin of the receptors is a person aged 18-60 years who received the Ad26.COV2.S COVID-19 vaccine or a placebo.

The V and J genes are TRBV10-1 and TRBJ2-7; either TRBD1 or TRBD2 may supply D (5 bases each). From germline, CDR1 is WNHNN and CDR2 SYGVQD (reference sequence). The CDR3 spans 15 residues. V lost 2 bases, J lost 4 bases, and 15 bases lay in between. In DNA form, the CDR3 reads TGCGCCAGCAGTGAGCGTTGGGGGATCGGGTACGAGCAGTACTTC. Translated: CASSERWGIGYEQYF.

The chain has TRBV19 and TRBJ2-2; 7 bases match TRBD1. After removal of 6 bases from V and 2 bases from J, the junction contained 12 bases not matched to a gene. CDR3 length: 17 amino acids. The germline CDR1 and CDR2 sequences are LNHDA and SQIVND (reference sequence). CDR3 loop: CASRGPTRQGNTGELFF. For the CDR3, the DNA is TGTGCCAGTAGAGGCCCCACTCGACAGGGAAACACCGGGGAGCTGTTTTTT.

This clone occurred once. The rearrangement joins TRBV27 to TRBJ2-7; TRBD1 agrees at 10 bases. The V gene end was trimmed by 5 bases and the J gene end by 3 bases; junction bases not matched to a gene: 10. This CDR3 region has 16 residues. Germline CDR1 and CDR2: MNHEY and SMNVEV (reference sequence). In DNA form, the CDR3 reads TGTGCCAGCAGTACGATCCCCGGGACAGGGGACTACGAGCAGTACTTC. Encoded protein: CASSTIPGTGDYEQYF.

The V and J genes are TRBV6-1 and TRBJ2-4; 12 bases match TRBD2. The germline V gene encodes CDR1 MNHNS and CDR2 SASEGT. There are 15 residues in the CDR3. Trimming cost V 2 bases and J 6 bases; bases outside gene matches: 2. CDR3 bases: TGTGCCAGCAGTGAACTAGCGGGAGGGCCAAACATTCAGTACTTC. Protein product: CASSELAGGPNIQYF.

J is TRBJ2-3 and V is TRBV3-1 (or the pseudogene TRBV3-2); weak D call: TRBD2 (5 bases). Germline values: CDR1 LGHDT, CDR2 YNNKEL (reference sequence). Deletions cut 0 bases from V and 3 bases from J, with 16 bases between. This CDR3 is 17 amino acids long. The CDR3 region has the DNA TGTGCCAGCAGCCAAGAAAGGCTCAGCGGAGGAACAGATACGCAGTATTTT. Translated, it gives CASSQERLSGGTDTQYF.

The rearrangement joins TRBV28 to TRBJ1-1; D not resolved. The CDR3 loop spans 12 amino acids. Germline values: CDR1 MDHEN, CDR2 SYDVKM. The ends were cut back, 6 bases at V and 4 bases at J, with 9 bases in the middle. The CDR3 DNA follows: TGTGCCAGCAGACGGAGCACCACTGAAGCTTTCTTT. Amino acids: CASRRSTTEAFF.

V usage is TRBV10-3 and J usage is TRBJ1-6; D is perhaps TRBD1 (5 bases). The germline CDR1 and CDR2 sequences are ENHRY and SYGVKD. V lost 4 bases and J 7 bases, leaving 14 bases between the germline ends. The CDR3 sequence is 15 residues long. The CDR3 nucleotides are TGTGCCATCAGTGTAGGGGCAGGGTGGAATTCACCCCTCCACTTT. Translated, it gives CAISVGAGWNSPLHF.

The chain links TRBV7-2 to TRBJ2-7; 12 bases match TRBD1. Germline V gene data show CDR1 as SGHTA and CDR2 as FQGNSA. After removal of 5 bases from V and 3 bases from J, the junction contained 5 bases not matched to a gene. CDR3 length equals 15 residues. DNA for the CDR3: TGTGCCAGCAGCCTAGGGACAGGGGGCGGCTACGAGCAGTACTTC. This sequence encodes CASSLGTGGGYEQYF.

J is TRBJ2-7 and V is TRBV28, with TRBD2 matching 10 bases. The junction had 11 bases not matched to a gene; V was cut back by 6 bases and J by 3 bases. The CDR3 totals 16 residues. Germline V gives CDR1 MDHEN, CDR2 SYDVKM. CDR3 region: CASSLTSGTSVYEQYF. The CDR3 DNA reads as TGTGCCAGCAGCCTTACCTCCGGGACTAGCGTCTACGAGCAGTACTTC.

The chain joins TRBV5-4 to TRBJ2-2, with D unresolved. The CDR3 runs 12 residues. The germline V gene has CDR1 SGHNT and CDR2 YYREEE (reference sequence). Deletions cut 5 bases from V and 6 bases from J, with 8 bases between. CDR3 residues: CASSRESGELFF. The DNA for the CDR3 is TGTGCCAGCAGTCGTGAGTCCGGGGAGCTGTTTTTT.

This clone has only a few counts. This chain joins TRBV5-4 and TRBJ1-5; D unresolved. The V gene's germline CDR1 is SGHNT and CDR2 YYREEE (reference sequence). The CDR3 covers 13 residues. Trimming took 3 bases from V and 1 from J, leaving 5 bases between them. Here the CDR3 DNA reads TGTGCCAGCAGCTCCGGAAGCAATCAGCCCCAGCATTTT. Protein: CASSSGSNQPQHF. Full variable domain (missing parts from reference TRBV5-4 and TRBJ1-5): ETGVTQSPTHLIKTRGQQVTLRCSSQSGHNTVSWYQQALGQGPQFIFQYYREEENGRGNFPPRFSGLQFPNYSSELNVNALELDDSALYLCASSSGSNQPQHFGDGTRLSIL.

Remarks on this clone: One end of the junction varies from germline; a read error may be responsible. This rearrangement joins TRBV6-2 or TRBV6-3 to TRBJ2-4; D is unresolved. Germline values: CDR1 MNHEY, CDR2 SVGEGT. The CDR3 totals 15 residues. DNA for the CDR3: TGTGCCAGCAGTTACTCGTGGCAGCTACTTGAGAATCTCTCATTC. Translation gives CASSYSWQLLENLSF.

This chain links TRBV5-4 with TRBJ1-3; tentative D call: TRBD1 (6 bases). V lost 3 bases to trimming and J lost 2 bases, with 12 bases between them. CDR3 length equals 15 residues. Germline lookup yields CDR1 SGHNT and CDR2 YYREEE (reference sequence). CDR3 sequence reads: CASSSQGWTGNTIYF. The CDR3, as DNA: TGTGCCAGCAGCTCACAGGGTTGGACTGGAAACACCATATATTTT.

The gene calls are TRBV27 and TRBJ2-1, with TRBD1 identical over 9 bases. V was clipped by 1 base and J by 5 bases; unmatched bases: 9. Germline V lookup: CDR1 MNHEY, CDR2 SMNVEV (reference sequence). CDR3 length: 17 amino acids. The CDR3 DNA follows: TGTGCCAGCAGTTTATGGAGGGACAGGGAATCTGACAATGAGCAGTTCTTC. Amino acid sequence: CASSLWRDRESDNEQFF.

The rearrangement links TRBV20-1 to TRBJ2-7; 9 bases are a match to TRBD1. This CDR3 is built from 11 residues. Germline loops: CDR1 DFQATT, CDR2 SNEGSKA (reference sequence). V was clipped by 7 bases and J by 6 bases; unmatched bases: 4. Here the CDR3 reads CSVQGAGEQYF. CDR3 DNA: TGCAGTGTACAGGGGGCGGGCGAGCAGTACTTC.

The chain employs TRBV10-3 and TRBJ2-7; 14 bases align to TRBD2. Trimming cost V 8 bases and J 6 bases; bases outside gene matches: 12. This CDR3 has 16 residues. CDR1 and CDR2 from the germline V gene are ENHRY and SYGVKD. Written as DNA, the CDR3 is TGTGCCATCGCTTTTGGGACTAGCGGGAGTCTGACCGAGCAGTACTTC. Amino acids: CAIAFGTSGSLTEQYF.

The chain has TRBV29-1 and TRBJ2-2; D is perhaps TRBD2 (6 bases). The CDR3 loop spans 15 amino acids. Germline V gives CDR1 SQVTM, CDR2 ANQGSEA. V lost 5 bases and J lost 3, with 16 bases in between. The CDR3 bases are TGCAGCGTTACGGGGTGGGAGGTGGACACCGGGGAGCTGTTTTTT. Protein product: CSVTGWEVDTGELFF.

This clone was picked up one time. The V gene is TRBV3-1 (or the pseudogene TRBV3-2), the J gene TRBJ2-2; D unresolved. Germline values: CDR1 LGHDT, CDR2 YNNKEL (reference sequence). With 1 base removed from V and 8 bases from J, the gap between germline ends came to 8 bases. The CDR3 is 13 residues long. CDR3: CASSQARGGELFF. CDR3 bases: TGTGCCAGCAGCCAAGCGCGTGGAGGGGAGCTGTTTTTT.

The chain combines TRBV14 with TRBJ2-7; possibly TRBD1 for D (7 bases). Trimming pared 4 bases from V and 1 base from J, leaving 11 bases between. CDR1 and CDR2 from the germline V gene are SGHDN and FVKESK. CDR3 length equals 14 residues. CDR3 in amino acids: CASSRAGGSYEQYF. The CDR3 region has the DNA TGTGCCAGCAGCCGGGCAGGGGGGTCCTACGAGCAGTACTTC. Together with reference TRBV14 and TRBJ2-7, the CDR3 gives the full variable domain: EAGVTQFPSHSVIEKGQTVTLRCDPISGHDNLYWYRRVMGKEIKFLLHFVKESKQDESGMPNNRFLAERTGGTYSTLKVQPAELEDSGVYFCASSRAGGSYEQYFGPGTRLTVT.

J is TRBJ2-5 and V is TRBV2, with 11 bases fitting TRBD2. This CDR3 contains 17 residues. Germline-derived CDR1 and CDR2 are SNHLY and FYNNEI. J gave up 2 bases and V 1 base, and 6 bases lay outside the gene matches. DNA for the CDR3: TGTGCCAGCAGTGAAGATCTAGCGGGAGGTTTGCAAGAGACCCAGTACTTC. As protein: CASSEDLAGGLQETQYF.

CDR3 protein: CASSQGENTEAFF. CDR3 coding DNA: TGCGCCAGCAGCCAAGGAGAGAACACTGAAGCTTTCTTT. This chain uses TRBV4-3 with TRBJ1-1; D not certain. Germline CDR1 and CDR2: LGHNA and YSLEER. CDR3 length: 13 residues. V gave up 1 base and J gave up 1 base, with 4 bases separating them.

This clone is a singleton in its sample. The chain couples TRBV5-6 to TRBJ1-3, with 9 positions matching TRBD1. V dropped 2 bases and J dropped 8; count of bases not matched to a gene: 8. CDR3 length equals 15 residues. Germline CDR1 SGHDT, CDR2 YYEEEE. The CDR3 protein is CASSFRDRVGDTIYF. Written as DNA, the CDR3 is TGTGCCAGCAGCTTCCGGGACAGGGTAGGCGACACCATATATTTT.

The genes are TRBV7-9 and TRBJ2-1, with 7 bases identical to TRBD2. The junction had 10 bases not matched to a gene; V was cut back by 9 bases and J by 5 bases. CDR3 length equals 14 residues. Germline V gene data show CDR1 as SEHNR and CDR2 as FQNEAQ (reference sequence). DNA for the CDR3: TGTGCCAGTGACTGGAGCGGGGAACACAATGAGCAGTTCTTC. Translation: CASDWSGEHNEQFF.

This sequence joins TRBV27 and TRBJ2-5, with a possible D match to TRBD1 (6 bases). Trimming shortened V by 2 bases and J by 5 bases, and 12 bases separated the two germline ends. This CDR3 spans 14 amino acids. In germline, CDR1 is MNHEY, CDR2 SMNVEV (reference sequence). In DNA form, the CDR3 reads TGTGCCAGCAGTTTAGGGGGCGCGTGGGAGACCCAGTACTTC. Its protein product is CASSLGGAWETQYF.

This chain uses TRBV7-2 with TRBJ1-1, with TRBD1 matching 7 bases. The J segment lost 6 bases and the V segment lost 1 base, leaving 2 bases of the junction unmatched. The germline CDR1 and CDR2 sequences are SGHTA and FQGNSA. The CDR3 extends over 13 amino acids. The CDR3 loop reads CASSLGRGSEAFF. The CDR3 DNA sequence: TGTGCCAGCAGCTTAGGCAGGGGGTCTGAAGCTTTCTTT. The whole variable domain, remainder taken from reference TRBV7-2 and TRBJ1-1, is GAGVSQSPSNKVTEKGKDVELRCDPISGHTALYWYRQSLGQGLEFLIYFQGNSAPDKSGLPSDRFSAERTGGSVSTLTIQRTQQEDSAVYLCASSLGRGSEAFFGQGTRLTVV.

V is TRBV5-6 and J is TRBJ2-5; TRBD2 matches 11 bases. The CDR3 is 16 amino acids. V lost 3 bases, J lost 4 bases, and 8 bases stayed unmatched. Germline-derived CDR1 and CDR2 are SGHDT and YYEEEE. CDR3 in amino acids: CASSSYLAGGSETQYF. The CDR3 DNA reads as TGTGCCAGCAGCTCCTACTTAGCGGGAGGGTCAGAGACCCAGTACTTC.

The rearrangement uses TRBV15 and TRBJ1-1, with D tentatively TRBD1 (5 bases). The CDR3 has 14 amino acids. The germline V gene encodes CDR1 LNHNV and CDR2 YYDKDF (reference sequence). Trimming took off 5 bases at V and 5 bases at J, with 15 bases between the two ends. The CDR3 sequence is CATSVGRWRTEAFF. The CDR3 region has the DNA TGTGCCACCAGCGTGGGACGGTGGAGGACTGAAGCTTTCTTT.

The chain carries TRBV7-9 and TRBJ2-5, with 13 positions matching TRBD2. The CDR3 has 14 amino acids. The germline V gene encodes CDR1 SEHNR and CDR2 FQNEAQ (reference sequence). With 6 bases clipped from V and 7 bases from J, the junction kept 5 bases outside the gene matches. CDR3 sequence reads: CASRTGTSGATQYF. CDR3 DNA: TGTGCCAGCAGAACCGGGACTAGCGGGGCGACCCAGTACTTC.